This record concerns one T cell receptor beta chain sequence. The protocol was immunoSEQ multiplex PCR, while the TCRdb copy is restricted to in-frame clones and leaves out a portion. The table includes 300,000 to 450,000 clones, approximately 87% detected once. Those enrolled, adults aged roughly 18 to 95 years, came from around 25 US areas. The sample is drawn from a study of blood T cell repertoires in COVID-19. Study-level background: Collection of acute and convalescent COVID-19 samples took place in the United States, Italy and Spain.

This CDR3 region has 13 residues. V lost 1 base and J 7 bases, leaving 8 bases between the germline ends. CDR1 is LNHDA and CDR2 is SQIVND in the germline V gene (reference sequence). This TCR derives from a man under 40 who had recovered from COVID-19. Source material: PBMCs or T cells enriched from blood (not recorded which). This chain links TRBV19 with TRBJ2-1, with D tentatively TRBD1 (5 bases). CDR3 sequence: CASSIGSGNEQFF. Written as DNA, the CDR3 is TGTGCCAGTAGTATAGGATCAGGGAATGAGCAGTTCTTC.